The 15 T cell receptor beta chains below all came from one sample that was sequenced in a study of shared clonotypes between healthy human individuals. Naive-designated CD8 cells lacked CD45RO, were positively enriched for CCR7, and omitted terminally differentiated effector memory CD45RA+ cells. The repertoire was sequenced with immunoSEQ multiplex PCR; TCRdb's copy has only in-frame clones and lacks some. In the table there are 2 million to 2.5 million clones, under 95% of which are singletons. The specimen was naive CD8+ T cells from PBMCs. Receptor source: a man aged 18 to 30 in good health. Some clones in this sample may be carry-over from other donors' samples.

V and J are TRBV27 and TRBJ2-1, with TRBD2 matching 7 bases. The CDR3 length is 15 residues. CDR1 is MNHEY, CDR2 SMNVEV, per germline (reference sequence). Trimming at V came to 8 bases and at J to 6 bases, leaving 13 bases not matched to a gene. CDR3 loop: CASGTGTTGGNEQFF. Written as DNA, the CDR3 is TGTGCCAGCGGAACCGGGACTACCGGAGGCAATGAGCAGTTCTTC.

Concerning this clone: A junction boundary mismatches the germline segment, possibly from a read error. This chain connects TRBV30 to TRBJ2-1; 10 nucleotides agree with TRBD2. The CDR3 extends over 14 amino acids. Germline CDR1 reads GTSNPN; CDR2 reads SVGIG (reference sequence). The CDR3 DNA sequence: TGCGGGGTTGGGCCTAGCGGGAGAGGGAATGAGCAGTTCTTC. Amino acid sequence: CGVGPSGRGNEQFF.

V is TRBV27 and J is TRBJ2-3; 7 bases are a match to TRBD1. The V segment lost 4 bases and the J segment 1 base; nucleotides outside the gene matches: 5. The germline V gene has CDR1 MNHEY and CDR2 SMNVEV (reference sequence). This CDR3 is built from 15 residues. CDR3 sequence reads: CASSSYGTGTDTQYF. The CDR3 region has the DNA TGTGCCAGCAGTTCGTACGGGACAGGCACAGATACGCAGTATTTT.

The chain has TRBV7-3 and TRBJ1-2, with a possible D match to TRBD1 (5 bases). Germline lookup yields CDR1 SGHTA and CDR2 FQGTGA. The length of the CDR3 is 15 residues. Trimming took off 1 base at V and 3 bases at J, with 12 bases between the two ends. The CDR3 sequence: CASSLMGGSHYGYTF. CDR3 coding DNA: TGTGCCAGCAGCTTAATGGGGGGTTCCCACTATGGCTACACCTTC.

The V call is TRBV7-8, the J call TRBJ2-1, with 7 bases lining up with TRBD2. The CDR3 runs 15 residues. With V trimmed by 5 bases and J by 4 bases, 8 bases remained unmatched. Germline assignment: CDR1 SGHVS and CDR2 FQNEAQ. The CDR3 DNA reads TGTGCCAGCAGCCCTAGGGAGGGAGTGTACAATGAGCAGTTCTTC. This gives the protein CASSPREGVYNEQFF.

This clone was observed once. The chain couples TRBV4-1 to TRBJ2-5; TRBD2 matches 7 bases. Per germline, CDR1 MGHRA and CDR2 YSYEKL. With V trimmed by 1 base and J by 5 bases, 4 bases remained unmatched. The CDR3 contains 14 residues. The CDR3 DNA sequence: TGCGCCAGCAGCCAAGGAGGACTAGAGGAGACCCAGTACTTC. Translated: CASSQGGLEETQYF.

This chain uses TRBV5-1 with TRBJ2-2, with TRBD2 matching 8 bases. The V and J ends lost 4 bases and 1 base, in that order; junction bases with no gene match: 6. Germline lookup yields CDR1 SGHRS and CDR2 YFSETQ. CDR3 size: 16 residues. The CDR3 sequence is CASSLTSGENTGELFF. The CDR3 nucleotides read TGCGCCAGCAGCCTAACTAGCGGAGAGAACACCGGGGAGCTGTTTTTT. Drawing the rest from reference TRBV5-1 and TRBJ2-2, the complete variable domain is KAGVTQTPRYLIKTRGQQVTLSCSPISGHRSVSWYQQTPGQGLQFLFEYFSETQRNKGNFPGRFSGRQFSNSRSEMNVSTLELGDSALYLCASSLTSGENTGELFFGEGSRLTVL.

The chain's CDR3 is CASSPRTSGRSGELFF. The DNA of the CDR3 is TGCGCCAGCAGCCCGAGGACTAGCGGGAGATCCGGGGAGCTGTTTTTT. This chain links TRBV4-1 with TRBJ2-2, with 13 bases lining up with TRBD2. The CDR3 spans 16 residues. Germline CDR1 and CDR2: MGHRA and YSYEKL. J gave up 6 bases and V 4 bases, and 5 bases lay outside the gene matches.

This clone appeared a single time. The gene calls are TRBV18 and TRBJ2-2; 7 bases match TRBD1. Germline V gives CDR1 KGHSH, CDR2 LQKENI. CDR3 length: 15 amino acids. The ends lost 7 bases at V and 0 bases at J; junction bases unmatched: 5. For the CDR3, the DNA is TGTGCCAGCTGCCGGCAGGGGGCGAACACCGGGGAGCTGTTTTTT. Its protein product is CASCRQGANTGELFF.

This chain connects TRBV6-1 to TRBJ1-2; D uncertain. The V end was cut by 4 bases, the J end by 1 base, with 10 bases between. CDR3 size: 14 residues. CDR1 MNHNS and CDR2 SASEGT come from the germline V gene. The CDR3 sequence is CASSGHGSNYGYTF. CDR3 nucleotides: TGTGCCAGCAGTGGTCACGGGAGTAACTATGGCTACACCTTC.

V usage is TRBV29-1 and J usage is TRBJ1-1; no definite D call. CDR3 length: 13 amino acids. Germline V gene data show CDR1 as SQVTM and CDR2 as ANQGSEA. V dropped 0 bases and J dropped 1 base, with 6 bases sitting between them. This chain's CDR3 is CSVEDRENTEAFF. The CDR3 DNA follows: TGCAGCGTTGAAGATCGCGAGAACACTGAAGCTTTCTTT.

The chain recombines TRBV6-1 with TRBJ2-7, with unresolved D. The CDR3 is 14 residues long. Looked up from germline, CDR1 is MNHNS and CDR2 is SASEGT. The V end was cut by 5 bases, the J end by 3 bases, with 14 bases between. CDR3 DNA: TGTGCCAGCAGTCCCCGGGTCGCCCTCTACGAGCAGTACTTC. It codes for CASSPRVALYEQYF.

In regard to this clone: At the DNA level, this CDR3 is encoded by other sequences in the same sample as well. The V gene is TRBV6-5, the J gene TRBJ1-1; the D gene is possibly TRBD1 (6 bases). Germline CDR1 is MNHEY and CDR2 is SVGAGI. This CDR3 is 15 amino acids long. Trimming pared 1 base from V and 1 base from J, leaving 10 bases between. The CDR3 DNA sequence: TGTGCCAGCAGTTACTTCGGGGGCACGAACACTGAAGCTTTCTTT. Translating gives CASSYFGGTNTEAFF.

The V and J genes are TRBV4-1 and TRBJ2-5; D is perhaps TRBD1 or TRBD2 (5 bases each). The germline V gene encodes CDR1 MGHRA and CDR2 YSYEKL. V lost 1 base and J 5 bases, leaving 17 bases between the germline ends. This CDR3 is 16 amino acids long. CDR3 loop: CASSQVIGMGDETQYF. The CDR3 coding sequence is TGCGCCAGCAGCCAAGTCATTGGGATGGGGGACGAGACCCAGTACTTC.

The V call is TRBV7-3, the J call TRBJ2-7; 10 bases map to TRBD2. J lost 2 bases, V lost 5 bases, and 3 bases had no gene match. CDR3 size: 14 residues. The V gene's germline CDR1 is SGHTA and CDR2 FQGTGA. This CDR3 reads CASSILAGAYEQYF. As DNA, the CDR3 is TGTGCCAGCAGCATCCTAGCGGGGGCCTACGAGCAGTACTTC.